These T cell receptor beta chains were read from a single sample in a study of blood T cell repertoires in COVID-19. The protocol was immunoSEQ multiplex PCR, while the TCRdb copy is restricted to in-frame clones and leaves out a portion. Of 90,000 or so clones listed, 72% are singletons. The sample comprised peripheral blood. All receptors derive from a woman aged 60 to 75 in a cohort sampled during active or convalescent COVID-19. Each CDR3 is given with its conserved first and last residue. Each record gives: clone size, V gene, CDR3 protein. Only some rows state a clone size, as once, few, many or a class for expanded clones.

clone size: -; V gene: TRBV5-1; CDR3 protein: CASIAVPGVKGNVLTF
clone size: -; V gene: TRBV19; CDR3 protein: CASSLTRGRTGGFYNEQFF
clone size: few; V gene: TRBV7-2; CDR3 protein: CASSLRNSPLHF
clone size: many; V gene: TRBV28; CDR3 protein: CASSPGQGAINSPLHF
clone size: -; V gene: TRBV10-1; CDR3 protein: CASSESSRPGTDTQYF
clone size: few; V gene: TRBV12-2; CDR3 protein: CASRQKGPDRAYNSPLHF
clone size: -; V gene: TRBV10-2; CDR3 protein: CASREVGLASPGEQYF
clone size: -; V gene: TRBV6-5; CDR3 protein: CASKGGGYGYTF
clone size: -; V gene: TRBV28; CDR3 protein: CASSPWDIYSNQPQHF
clone size: -; V gene: TRBV19; CDR3 protein: CASSTGTGGEAFF
clone size: -; V gene: TRBV27; CDR3 protein: CASSRQGVDTQYF
clone size: -; V gene: TRBV7-9; CDR3 protein: CASSSPSSGGAKHQFF
clone size: many; V gene: TRBV29-1; CDR3 protein: CSVQVGGRQETQYF
clone size: few; V gene: TRBV9; CDR3 protein: CASSVAGRTGELFF
clone size: -; V gene: TRBV10-3; CDR3 protein: CAISVAGADTEAFF
clone size: -; V gene: TRBV24-1; CDR3 protein: CATSDRGTSGGATDTQYF
clone size: -; V gene: TRBV6-2/TRBV6-3; CDR3 protein: CASSGGTGGVYGYTF
clone size: -; V gene: TRBV6-1; CDR3 protein: CASSEAQSGTGRGIRGYTF
clone size: -; V gene: TRBV4-2; CDR3 protein: CASSQGHTRDYTF
clone size: -; V gene: TRBV28; CDR3 protein: CASRTGPYEQYF
clone size: -; V gene: TRBV16; CDR3 protein: CASSEATVRTGELFF
clone size: -; V gene: TRBV6-1; CDR3 protein: CASSGRGDSSNQPQHF
clone size: few; V gene: TRBV6-7; CDR3 protein: CASSYFDRDKGSPLHF
clone size: -; V gene: TRBV30; CDR3 protein: CAAAGTGYNEQFF
clone size: -; V gene: TRBV4-1; CDR3 protein: CASSQREGGTNEKLFF
clone size: few; V gene: TRBV5-1; CDR3 protein: CASSRLTGGTEAFF
clone size: -; V gene: TRBV7-9; CDR3 protein: CASSLGARATEAFF
clone size: few; V gene: TRBV28; CDR3 protein: CASSFSGQERPQHF
clone size: -; V gene: TRBV7-9; CDR3 protein: CASSPPSQTEAFF